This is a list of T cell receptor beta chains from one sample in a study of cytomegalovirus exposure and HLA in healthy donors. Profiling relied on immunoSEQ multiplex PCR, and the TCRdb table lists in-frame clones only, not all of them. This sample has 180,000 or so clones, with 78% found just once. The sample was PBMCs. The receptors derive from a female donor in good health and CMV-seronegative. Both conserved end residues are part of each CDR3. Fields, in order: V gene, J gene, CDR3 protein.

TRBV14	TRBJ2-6	CASSLASGANVLTF
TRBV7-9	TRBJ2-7	CASSLVAGRGYEQYF
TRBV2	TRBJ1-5	CASQGSGNQPQHF
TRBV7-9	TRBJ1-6	CASSLTGGSYNSPLHF
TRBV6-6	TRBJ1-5	CASSYSGGQGAQPQHF
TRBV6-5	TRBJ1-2	CASFPGGLYGYTF
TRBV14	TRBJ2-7	CASSRDYEQYF
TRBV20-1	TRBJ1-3	CSANTGNTIYF
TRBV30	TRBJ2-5	CAWRGVQETQYF
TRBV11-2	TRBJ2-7	CASSPSVREQYF
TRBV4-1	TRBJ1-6	CASSPGQGRSSYNSPLHF
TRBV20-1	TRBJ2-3	CSPERGDTQYF
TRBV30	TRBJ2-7	CAWGIGGSSYEQYF
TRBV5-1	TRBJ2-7	CASSSGTLAGGREQYF
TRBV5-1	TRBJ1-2	CASSIGTGSNYGYTF
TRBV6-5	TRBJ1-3	CASTRGQGLGNTIYF
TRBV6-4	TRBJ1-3	CASSDGQGGGNTIYF
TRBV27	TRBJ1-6	CASSYTPTGANSPLHF
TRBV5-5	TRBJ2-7	CASSLVTLPRAYEQYF
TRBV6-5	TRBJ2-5	CASSRLAGGETQYF
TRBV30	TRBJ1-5	CAFGQGDQPQHF
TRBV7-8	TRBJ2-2	CASSLFGRAAGELFF
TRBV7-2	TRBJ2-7	CASSFWDRTYEQYF
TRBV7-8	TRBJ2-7	CASSSTRDRAYEQYF
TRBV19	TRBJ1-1	CASTDRGFITEAFF
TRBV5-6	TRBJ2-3	CASSGGVPDTQYF
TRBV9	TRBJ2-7	CASSVATGLGEQYF
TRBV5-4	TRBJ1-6	CASSLDQDSPLHF
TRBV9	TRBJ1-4	CASSVAGTGNEKLFF
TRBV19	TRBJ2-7	CASSIQGGDEQYF
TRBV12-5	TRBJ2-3	CASGLLGTTGPDSGSMTDTQYF
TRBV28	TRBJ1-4	CASSFREKLFF
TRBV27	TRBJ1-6	CASSLFPSSLSYNSPLHF
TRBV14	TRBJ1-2	CASSLTGGALHYGYTF
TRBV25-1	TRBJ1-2	CASSGTVWGYTF
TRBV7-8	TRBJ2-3	CASQRYSGLDTQYF
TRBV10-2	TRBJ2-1	CASSERLAGSSRSYNEQFF
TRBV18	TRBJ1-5	CASRTGGSNQPQHF
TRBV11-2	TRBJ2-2	CASSLSEHTGELFF
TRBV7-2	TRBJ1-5	CASSPRVAQPQHF
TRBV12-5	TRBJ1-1	CASGVPRQGNTEAFF
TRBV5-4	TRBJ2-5	CASSHPGQYQETQYF
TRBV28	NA	CASSPAGTSGYEQYF
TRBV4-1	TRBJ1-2	CASSPGRGSGPNYGYTF
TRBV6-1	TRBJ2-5	CASSPYWYQETQYF
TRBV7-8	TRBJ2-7	CASSLEGGGDEQYF